This T cell receptor beta chain was retrieved from a study of cytomegalovirus exposure and HLA in healthy donors. Overall study: HLA-typed donors were the source of 83 million or so unique TCRs, which an early data release held. There were around 390 genotyped donors. Of these, roughly 80% fell in the genetic ancestry cluster associated with self-reported Caucasian donors. Study-wide findings and caveats: Rarity marked most TCR sequences, yet some public TCRs occurred in many donors. Available immune exposure information covered CMV serostatus only.

Worth noting for this clone: Its cognate antigen is unknown.

It was with 60 Vbeta and 13 Jbeta primers that the PCR ran. Profiling relied on immunoSEQ multiplex PCR, and the TCRdb table lists in-frame clones only, not all of them. Of about 230,000 clones in the sample, roughly 78% were seen once. V dropped 1 base and J dropped 5 bases, with 17 bases sitting between them. Germline V lookup: CDR1 SQVTM, CDR2 ANQGSEA. The CDR3 has 15 amino acids. The clonotype was recovered from a boy younger than 18 in good health and CMV-seronegative. This chain connects TRBV29-1 to TRBJ1-1; TRBD1 is a possible D gene (5 bases). Material: PBMCs. Here the CDR3 reads CSVEGRQPRGTEAFF. DNA for the CDR3: TGCAGCGTTGAAGGTAGACAGCCTCGTGGTACTGAAGCTTTCTTT. The whole variable domain, remainder taken from reference TRBV29-1 and TRBJ1-1, is SAVISQKPSRDICQRGTSLTIQCQVDSQVTMMFWYRQQPGQSLTLIATANQGSEATYESGFVIDKFPISRPNLTFSTLTVSNMSPEDSSIYLCSVEGRQPRGTEAFFGQGTRLTVV.